Presented here are 13 T cell receptor beta chains from one specimen sequenced in a study of tumor-infiltrating lymphocytes in primary liver carcinoma. Synthesis of TCR beta cDNA was carried out from approximately 500 ng total RNA with a constant-region primer. Slightly modified ARM-PCR, run as three nested multiplex PCR rounds, produced the TCR beta libraries. TRBV1-TRBV30 forward and Cbeta reverse primers drove the first two roughly 10-cycle rounds. TCRdb used MiXCR to reprocess the multiplex PCR reads, holding one entry per CDR3 protein. Among roughly 91,000 distinct CDR3 sequences, roughly 69% were seen once, and the ten largest hold about 9.2%. Co-extracted RNA and DNA came from approximately 20-30 mg of unsorted bulk tissue. The source material was liver tumor tissue from sampling region 5. Subset indicated: tumor region T5, tumor centre. All receptors come from a woman aged 60-70 years with primary liver carcinoma and hepatitis B virus infection.

This clonotype was observed a handful of times. This could be a read error, since a much larger clone is one nucleotide away. The J gene is TRBJ2-7, the V gene TRBV28, with D perhaps TRBD1 (6 bases). CDR1 is MDHEN and CDR2 is SYDVKM in the germline V gene. Deletions cut 7 bases from V and 4 bases from J, with 20 bases between. The CDR3 covers 15 residues. CDR3: CASTPQGPLLYEQYF. The CDR3 nucleotides are TGTGCCAGCACTCCCCAGGGGCCCCTCCTTTACGAGCAGTACTTC. The full variable domain, in which reference TRBV28 and TRBJ2-7 provide the parts outside the CDR3, is DVKVTQSSRYLVKRTGEKVFLECVQDMDHENMFWYRQDPGLGLRLIYFSYDVKMKEKGDIPEGYSVSREKKERFSLILESASTNQTSMYLCASTPQGPLLYEQYFGPGTRLTVT.

The V and J genes are TRBV4-1 and TRBJ1-5; 7 bases fit TRBD1. The junction had 8 bases not matched to a gene; V was cut back by 3 bases and J by 6 bases. CDR1 is MGHRA and CDR2 is YSYEKL in the germline V gene. CDR3 length: 15 residues. The CDR3 region is CASSHDDRASQPQHF. The DNA for the CDR3 is TGCGCCAGCAGCCATGATGACAGGGCGAGTCAGCCCCAGCATTTT.

As for this clonotype: This may be a read error: a much more frequent sequence differs by one nucleotide. The V gene is TRBV10-3, the J gene TRBJ1-6; D is unresolved. The CDR3 is made up of 13 amino acids. CDR1 ENHRY and CDR2 SYGVKD come from the germline V gene. The CDR3 region is CVISENNGTPLHF. The CDR3 DNA sequence: TGTGTCATCAGTGAAAATAACGGAACACCCCTCCACTTT.

This clonotype was seen only once. Compared with germline, one end of the junction differs, possibly owing to a read error. The V call is TRBV6-1, the J call TRBJ2-3; D not resolved. CDR3 length equals 12 residues. Germline lookup yields CDR1 MNHNS and CDR2 SASEGT. The CDR3 sequence: CAISTDTDMQYF. The CDR3 coding sequence is TGTGCCATCAGCACAGATACAGATATGCAGTATTTT.

In the case of this clonotype: The junction departs from the called germline gene at one end, perhaps through a read error. The J gene is TRBJ1-2, the V gene TRBV6-1; D gene ambiguous. The CDR3 is 12 residues long. CDR1 and CDR2 (germline): MNHNS, SASEGT. The CDR3 nucleotides are TGTGTCAGCACTGATAGCCTCTATGGCTACATCTTC. Translating gives CVSTDSLYGYIF.

The chain has TRBV6-5 and TRBJ1-5, with D hard to call. V was pared by 5 bases and J by 10 bases, with 15 bases between. The germline V gene encodes CDR1 MNHEY and CDR2 SVGAGI. This CDR3 has 13 amino acids. Here the CDR3 reads CASSQQATQPQHF. As DNA, the CDR3 is TGTGCCAGCAGTCAGCAGGCAACTCAACCCCAGCATTTT.

On this clonotype: This may be a read error: a much more frequent sequence differs by one nucleotide. The gene calls are TRBV30 and TRBJ2-1, with TRBD2 as a possible D gene (6 bases). Trimming removed 2 bases at V and 6 bases at J, with 17 bases between. The CDR3 is made up of 15 amino acids. CDR1 is GTSNPN and CDR2 is SVGIG in the germline V gene (reference sequence). In DNA form, the CDR3 reads TGTGCCTGGAGTTCGAGTAGCGGCCTGCGCAATGAGCAGTTCTTC. Translating it yields CAWSSSSGLRNEQFF.

Points on this clonotype: One junction end disagrees with the germline gene, perhaps due to a read error. The chain recombines TRBV29-1 with TRBJ2-6; D unclear. The CDR3 is 14 residues long. From germline, CDR1 is SQVTM and CDR2 ANQGSEA. For the CDR3, the DNA is TGCAGCGTTGATGCCGGCTCTGAGGCCAAGGTCCTGACCTTC. Protein: CSVDAGSEAKVLTF.

This chain joins TRBV4-2 and TRBJ2-3, with D hard to call. The CDR3 spans 14 residues. Germline V lookup: CDR1 LGHNA, CDR2 YNFKEQ. The V and J ends lost 1 base and 5 bases respectively, with 10 bases between them. The CDR3 spells CASSQVGGIDTQYF. The CDR3 DNA reads TGTGCCAGCAGCCAAGTCGGCGGTATAGATACGCAGTATTTT.

A word on this clonotype: This CDR3 is missing its conserved last phenylalanine or tryptophan, likely due to a read error. The chain combines TRBV6-2 or TRBV6-3 with TRBJ1-2; possible D gene TRBD1, 5 bases. CDR1 and CDR2 (germline): MNHEY, SVGEGT. The CDR3 totals 13 residues. V dropped 5 bases and J dropped 8 bases, with 15 bases sitting between them. In DNA, the CDR3 is TGTGCCAGCAGTGAAACGGGGGAGCGCGGCTACACCTAC. This codes for CASSETGERGYTY.

As regards this clonotype: A clone one base away is much larger, so this may be a read error. The V call is TRBV28, the J call TRBJ2-2, with D perhaps TRBD2 (6 bases). CDR3 size: 16 residues. Germline V gives CDR1 MDHEN, CDR2 SYDVKM. CDR3 bases: TGTGCCAGCGCAAGCCACGCCCGGAGGATCGCCGGGGGGCTGTTTTTT. This translates into CASASHARRIAGGLFF.

This chain links TRBV11-3 with TRBJ2-1; the D gene is possibly TRBD2 (5 bases). This CDR3 is 14 amino acids long. Looked up from germline, CDR1 is SGHNT and CDR2 is YENEEA. Trimming stripped 5 bases from V and 9 bases from J, with 17 bases between. This chain's CDR3 is CASSRGLSGSEQFF. For the CDR3, the DNA is TGTGCCAGCAGCCGTGGACTGTCGGGGAGTGAGCAGTTCTTC.

This clonotype was seen many times. The V and J genes are TRBV6-6 and TRBJ2-5, with 11 bases matching TRBD1. CDR3 length equals 14 residues. J lost 3 bases, V lost 7 bases, and 4 bases had no gene match. Looked up from germline, CDR1 is MNHNY and CDR2 is SVGAGI (reference sequence). CDR3 loop: CASTGTGGKETQYF. CDR3 DNA sequence: TGTGCCAGCACCGGGACAGGGGGTAAAGAGACCCAGTACTTC.